The 31 T cell receptor beta chains below were found in one sample sequenced in a study of blood T cells in healthy people across ages. The authors ran a second PCR of roughly 6 to 12 cycles using a sample-barcoded 5' primer and a J-beta primer mix. TCRdb re-analysed the 5' RACE reads in MiXCR, keeping a single row per CDR3 protein. The repertoire holds some 1.4 million distinct CDR3 sequences, with approximately 40% as singletons. The sample was blood. These receptors all come from a woman aged 18-29 years in good health.

The chain carries TRBV24-1 and TRBJ2-1; D is undetermined. Trimming removed 2 bases at V and 10 bases at J, with 8 bases between. This CDR3 has 12 amino acids. Germline assignment: CDR1 KGHDR and CDR2 SFDVKD. CDR3 in DNA: TGTGCCACCAGTGATTCCTCGGTCGAGCAGTTCTTC. Its protein is CATSDSSVEQFF.

There are a few counts of this clonotype. V usage is TRBV20-1 and J usage is TRBJ2-1; D call uncertain. Deletions cut 1 base from V and 1 base from J, with 11 bases between. The CDR3 is made up of 15 amino acids. CDR1 is DFQATT and CDR2 is SNEGSKA in the germline V gene (reference sequence). CDR3 protein: CSARGPTLSYNEQFF. The DNA for the CDR3 is TGCAGTGCTAGAGGCCCAACCCTTTCCTACAATGAGCAGTTCTTC.

This clonotype was picked up many times. The CDR3 protein is CAISEGTPYEQYF. CDR3 nucleotides: TGTGCCATCAGTGAAGGGACACCTTACGAGCAGTACTTC. The chain has TRBV10-3 and TRBJ2-7, with D maybe TRBD1 (6 bases). The CDR3 consists of 13 residues. The germline V gene has CDR1 ENHRY and CDR2 SYGVKD. Trimming removed 3 bases at V and 4 bases at J, with 10 bases between.

This clonotype was seen more than once but under ten times. This chain connects TRBV27 to TRBJ1-1, with TRBD1 identical over 10 bases. Losses at the gene ends were 5 bases for V and 8 bases for J; bases not matched to a gene: 8. The germline gives CDR1 MNHEY, CDR2 SMNVEV (reference sequence). The CDR3 loop spans 14 amino acids. Here the CDR3 DNA reads TGTGCCAGCAGTCCACTGACAGGGGGCCGCGAAGCTTTCTTT. This translates into CASSPLTGGREAFF.

This clonotype was counted only a few times. This chain joins TRBV7-9 and TRBJ2-3; 7 bases align to TRBD1. Per germline, CDR1 SEHNR and CDR2 FQNEAQ (reference sequence). V shed 3 bases, J shed 4 bases, and the junction held 4 bases outside the gene matches. There are 14 residues in the CDR3. This CDR3 is CASSLDTGADTQYF. The CDR3 DNA follows: TGTGCCAGCAGCTTGGATACAGGGGCAGATACGCAGTATTTT.

The rearrangement uses TRBV20-1 and TRBJ1-6, with a possible D match to TRBD1 (5 bases). Between the trimmed V and J ends, which lost 1 base and 4 bases, there was a span of 11 bases. Germline CDR1 and CDR2: DFQATT and SNEGSKA (reference sequence). The CDR3 has 15 residues. Written as DNA, the CDR3 is TGCAGTGCTAGAGCCGATAGGGGTTATAATTCACCCCTCCACTTT. Protein product: CSARADRGYNSPLHF.

V usage is TRBV6-5 and J usage is TRBJ2-2; D tentatively fits TRBD1 or TRBD2 (6 bases each). Trimming cost V 0 bases and J 7 bases, with 15 bases left between them. The CDR3 consists of 16 residues. CDR1 is MNHEY and CDR2 is SVGAGI in the germline V gene. CDR3 sequence reads: CASSYSSGAGNGELFF. The DNA for the CDR3 is TGTGCCAGCAGTTACTCTTCGGGGGCTGGAAACGGGGAGCTGTTTTTT.

The V gene is TRBV5-1, the J gene TRBJ1-1; D might be TRBD1 (5 bases). This CDR3 has 15 residues. The V and J ends lost 4 bases and 3 bases respectively, with 16 bases between them. Germline values: CDR1 SGHRS, CDR2 YFSETQ. The CDR3 DNA sequence: TGCGCCAGCAGCACACAGGCAGCGGGTTACACTGAAGCTTTCTTT. Protein product: CASSTQAAGYTEAFF.

This chain joins TRBV12-3 or TRBV12-4 and TRBJ1-2; D remains ambiguous. The CDR3 runs 13 residues. V was pared by 1 base and J by 4 bases, with 7 bases between. The CDR3 DNA reads as TGTGCCAGCAGTTTAGTAACTGTCTATGGCTACACCTTC. As protein: CASSLVTVYGYTF.

In the case of this clonotype: This likely comes from a read error, as the CDR3 has no conserved phenylalanine or tryptophan at its end. The rearrangement joins TRBV7-3 to TRBJ2-5; perhaps TRBD2 as D (5 bases). Germline CDR1 reads SGHTA; CDR2 reads FQGTGA. The CDR3 is 13 amino acids. The V gene lost 1 base and the J gene lost 11 bases, with 14 bases spanning the gap. Written as DNA, the CDR3 is TGTGCCAGCAGCTTAAGTCCAGGTGGGGAGCAGTACTTA. Protein sequence: CASSLSPGGEQYL.

This clonotype was counted only a few times. V gene TRBV5-1 combines with J gene TRBJ2-7; D unresolved. The germline V and J ends were trimmed by 0 bases and 5 bases, with 12 bases remaining between them. Looked up from germline, CDR1 is SGHRS and CDR2 is YFSETQ. The CDR3 loop spans 14 amino acids. CDR3 DNA sequence: TGCGCCAGCAGCTTGGCAATTACAGCGAACGAGCAGTACTTC. Translation gives CASSLAITANEQYF.

About this clonotype itself: The junction departs from germline at one end; a sequencing error may be responsible. This rearrangement joins TRBV3-1 to TRBJ2-1; 11 bases map to TRBD2. The germline V gene has CDR1 LGHDT and CDR2 YNNKEL (reference sequence). The CDR3 is 16 amino acids. The CDR3 bases are TGTGCCGGCAGCCAAGGGACTAGCGGCGCCTACAATGAGCAGTTCTTC. Translated, it gives CAGSQGTSGAYNEQFF.

This clonotype was counted many times. V gene TRBV27 combines with J gene TRBJ2-7; D uncertain. V was trimmed by 6 bases and J by 2 bases, leaving 11 bases between them. The germline gives CDR1 MNHEY, CDR2 SMNVEV (reference sequence). The CDR3 is 13 amino acids. The chain's CDR3 is CASSSTGAYEQYF. CDR3 nucleotides: TGTGCCAGCAGCTCAACGGGCGCCTACGAGCAGTACTTC.

To note about this clonotype: Germline and junction disagree at one end, which may indicate a read error. The chain employs TRBV27 and TRBJ2-1; TRBD1 is a possible D gene (5 bases). Germline values: CDR1 MNHEY, CDR2 SMNVEV (reference sequence). The CDR3 consists of 14 residues. The CDR3 is CASSFSGSSNEQFF. For the CDR3, the DNA is TGTGCCAGCAGTTTCTCAGGGTCCTCCAATGAGCAGTTCTTC.

This chain uses TRBV25-1 with TRBJ2-7; a weak D match, TRBD2 (6 bases). The germline V gene encodes CDR1 MGHDK and CDR2 SYGVNS. The CDR3 extends over 14 amino acids. Trimming took off 2 bases at V and 7 bases at J, with 15 bases between the two ends. The chain's CDR3 is CASSEGGSTREQYF. The CDR3 region has the DNA TGTGCCAGCAGTGAAGGGGGGTCCACCCGGGAGCAGTACTTC.

This clonotype was seen many times. J is TRBJ1-2 and V is TRBV4-1; possible D gene TRBD1, 5 bases. Per the germline V gene, CDR1 is MGHRA and CDR2 is YSYEKL. Trimming shortened V by 0 bases and J by 4 bases, and 6 bases separated the two germline ends. The CDR3 consists of 13 residues. CDR3 in DNA: TGCGCCAGCAGCCAAGAGGGGGGCTATGGCTACACCTTC. Amino acids: CASSQEGGYGYTF.

The genes are TRBV15 and TRBJ2-5; 7 bases agree with TRBD2. CDR1 LNHNV and CDR2 YYDKDF come from the germline V gene (reference sequence). With 1 base clipped from V and 11 bases from J, the junction kept 10 bases outside the gene matches. The CDR3 sequence is 14 residues long. CDR3 DNA sequence: TGTGCCACCAGCAGAGCCGGACTAGGTTGGGAGCAGTACTTC. It is translated as CATSRAGLGWEQYF.

The chain joins TRBV28 to TRBJ1-5; no definite D call. The V end lost 5 bases, the J end lost 15 bases, and 14 bases lay between the germline ends. Germline values: CDR1 MDHEN, CDR2 SYDVKM. The CDR3 extends over 11 amino acids. CDR3 region: CASSKQRLRHF. CDR3 coding DNA: TGTGCCAGCAGTAAACAGCGGCTGAGGCATTTT. The variable domain in full, with the rest retrieved from reference TRBV28 and TRBJ1-5, is DVKVTQSSRYLVKRTGEKVFLECVQDMDHENMFWYRQDPGLGLRLIYFSYDVKMKEKGDIPEGYSVSREKKERFSLILESASTNQTSMYLCASSKQRLRHFGDGTRLSIL.

This clonotype came up a few times. This rearrangement joins TRBV29-1 to TRBJ1-2; 8 nucleotides align to TRBD1. V dropped 2 bases and J dropped 3; count of bases not matched to a gene: 2. The CDR3 is made up of 13 amino acids. CDR1 SQVTM and CDR2 ANQGSEA come from the germline V gene. The CDR3 sequence: CSVEPGGHYGYTF. Here the CDR3 DNA reads TGCAGCGTTGAACCAGGGGGCCACTATGGCTACACCTTC.

This clonotype was recorded a few times. The V gene is TRBV20-1, the J gene TRBJ1-2; D possibly corresponds to TRBD1 (5 bases). The CDR3 totals 17 residues. Germline CDR1 is DFQATT and CDR2 is SNEGSKA (reference sequence). V lost 1 base to trimming and J lost 2 bases, with 20 bases between them. The CDR3 here is CSARVGQGGRGNYGYTF. The CDR3 DNA reads TGCAGTGCTAGAGTCGGGCAGGGTGGAAGAGGCAACTATGGCTACACCTTC.

V usage is TRBV29-1 and J usage is TRBJ1-1, with TRBD1 identical over 7 bases. Germline CDR1 and CDR2: SQVTM and ANQGSEA. The ends lost 7 bases at V and 2 bases at J; junction bases unmatched: 7. This CDR3 has 13 residues. The CDR3 nucleotides are TGCAGCGCCCGACAGGGCATAAACACTGAAGCTTTCTTT. Its translation: CSARQGINTEAFF.

This sequence joins TRBV12-3 or TRBV12-4 and TRBJ2-1, with 9 bases identical to TRBD2. The CDR3 is 16 amino acids. V shed 6 bases, J shed 8 bases, and the junction held 14 bases outside the gene matches. CDR3 nucleotide sequence: TGTGCCAGCAGCCCACCGTGGCGGGGGGGCAACTATGAGCAGTTCTTC. Protein product: CASSPPWRGGNYEQFF.

Here the CDR3 DNA reads TGTGCCAGCAGCCAAGATAGGGCAGGGGCGGGCGGTGAAGCTTTCTTT. It specifies CASSQDRAGAGGEAFF. The rearrangement joins TRBV14 to TRBJ1-1; tentative D call: TRBD1 (6 bases). The germline V gene has CDR1 SGHDN and CDR2 FVKESK. Trimming pared 0 bases from V and 7 bases from J, leaving 18 bases between. The CDR3 extends over 16 amino acids. Variable domain in full (rest from reference TRBV14 and TRBJ1-1): EAGVTQFPSHSVIEKGQTVTLRCDPISGHDNLYWYRRVMGKEIKFLLHFVKESKQDESGMPNNRFLAERTGGTYSTLKVQPAELEDSGVYFCASSQDRAGAGGEAFFGQGTRLTVV.

V and J are TRBV7-2 and TRBJ1-4, with 10 bases fitting TRBD1. V lost 5 bases, J lost 11 bases, and 8 bases stayed unmatched. CDR3 length: 14 amino acids. Germline lookup yields CDR1 SGHTA and CDR2 FQGNSA. In DNA form, the CDR3 reads TGTGCCAGCAGCCCAGGACAGGGGGGGTACAAACTGTTTTTT. The encoded protein is CASSPGQGGYKLFF.

The chain is built from TRBV27 and TRBJ1-6; D perhaps matches TRBD1 (5 bases). The CDR3 extends over 15 amino acids. Per the germline V gene, CDR1 is MNHEY and CDR2 is SMNVEV (reference sequence). Trimming left V 2 bases short and J 10 bases short, with 15 bases between. CDR3 DNA sequence: TGTGCCAGCAGTTTAGGGGCCCCGGTAGGATCACCCCTCCACTTT. This encodes CASSLGAPVGSPLHF.

The chain combines TRBV20-1 with TRBJ1-2; D uncertain. With 0 bases removed from V and 3 bases from J, the gap between germline ends came to 14 bases. The germline V gene encodes CDR1 DFQATT and CDR2 SNEGSKA (reference sequence). The CDR3 covers 15 residues. The CDR3 reads CSAREDLGRYYGYTF. CDR3 sequence (DNA): TGCAGTGCTAGAGAAGACCTTGGACGCTACTATGGCTACACCTTC.

As regards this clonotype: Its ends do not fully match the called genes, so a read error is possible. V is TRBV12-3 or TRBV12-4 and J is TRBJ1-6; D is perhaps TRBD1 (6 bases). CDR3 length: 16 residues. This CDR3 is CASSSDPQGSPSPPHF. Here the CDR3 DNA reads TGTGCCAGCAGTTCCGACCCACAGGGCTCCCCTTCACCCCCCCACTTT.

This chain links TRBV6-2 or TRBV6-3 with TRBJ2-1, with TRBD2 matching over 8 bases. The CDR3 runs 15 residues. The V and J ends lost 5 bases and 10 bases, in that order; junction bases with no gene match: 13. CDR1 is MNHEY and CDR2 is SVGEGT in the germline V gene. Here the CDR3 reads CASSPGTRDFSEQFF. The CDR3 coding sequence is TGTGCCAGCAGTCCCGGGACTAGGGATTTTTCGGAGCAGTTCTTC.

This chain connects TRBV6-5 to TRBJ2-4; 13 nucleotides align to TRBD2. V was clipped by 4 bases and J by 1 base; unmatched bases: 10. The germline CDR1 and CDR2 sequences are MNHEY and SVGAGI. The CDR3 has 19 residues. The CDR3 DNA reads TGTGCCAGCAGTTCCGGACTAGCGGGAGTTCAAGTTGCCAAAAACATTCAGTACTTC. The encoded protein is CASSSGLAGVQVAKNIQYF.

This clonotype was observed a few times. The chain uses TRBV6-2 or TRBV6-3 and TRBJ2-1; 10 nucleotides match TRBD2. Germline lookup yields CDR1 MNHEY and CDR2 SVGEGT. The J segment lost 10 bases and the V segment lost 7 bases, leaving 16 bases of the junction unmatched. The CDR3 is 16 residues long. The CDR3: CASTLSAGGPPWEQFF. The CDR3 DNA reads as TGTGCCAGCACCCTCTCAGCGGGGGGGCCCCCGTGGGAGCAGTTCTTC.

V and J are TRBV5-1 and TRBJ2-7; either TRBD1 or TRBD2 may supply D (5 bases each). The CDR3 contains 14 residues. CDR1 is SGHRS and CDR2 is YFSETQ in the germline V gene. V lost 5 bases and J 3 bases, leaving 15 bases between the germline ends. The CDR3 protein is CASRAGTDFYEQYF. Written as DNA, the CDR3 is TGCGCCAGCAGAGCCGGGACCGACTTCTACGAGCAGTACTTC. Based on the CDR3 plus reference TRBV5-1 and TRBJ2-7, the full variable domain is KAGVTQTPRYLIKTRGQQVTLSCSPISGHRSVSWYQQTPGQGLQFLFEYFSETQRNKGNFPGRFSGRQFSNSRSEMNVSTLELGDSALYLCASRAGTDFYEQYFGPGTRLTVT.